A single sample gave rise to the 30 T cell receptor beta chains below, sequenced in a study of radiation and T cells in renal cell carcinoma (TCRdb year 2020). The method behind the library was the immunoSEQ multiplex PCR assay. Not all clones reach the TCRdb copy of this immuneACCESS table, which keeps in-frame sequences only. Checked studies attribute under half of the gap to unresolved V genes and leave the rest unexplained. The sample table holds about 25,000 clones, of which 55% to 70% were seen once. In total, the top ten clones hold around a fifth of the sample. The sample's time point label, decoded: tumor resected at nephrectomy. The treatment or condition label, as the study defines it: treatment-naive control, cytoreductive nephrectomy. The specimen comprised tumor tissue, sampled from a patient whose treatment was nephrectomy without radiotherapy. Every receptor here comes from a man aged 40-49 years with renal cell carcinoma.

The chain combines TRBV29-1 with TRBJ1-3; D uncertain. The V and J ends lost 5 bases and 5 bases respectively, with 16 bases between them. The CDR3 is 14 amino acids. Germline V gene sequence: CDR1 SQVTM, CDR2 ANQGSEA. This chain's CDR3 is CSVSPGNSRNTIYF. The CDR3 nucleotides read TGCAGCGTTAGTCCCGGGAACAGCCGAAACACCATATATTTT.

The chain recombines TRBV19 with TRBJ2-1; 15 bases match TRBD2. The germline gives CDR1 LNHDA, CDR2 SQIVND (reference sequence). The length of the CDR3 is 15 residues. V shed 5 bases and J 7 bases; nucleotides not matched to a gene: 3. CDR3 amino acids: CASSRTSGGANEQFF. CDR3 sequence (DNA): TGTGCCAGTAGTCGGACTAGCGGGGGGGCAAATGAGCAGTTCTTC.

V is TRBV7-2 and J is TRBJ1-1, with TRBD1 matching 7 bases. The J segment lost 4 bases and the V segment lost 5 bases, leaving 4 bases of the junction unmatched. The CDR3 has 13 residues. Germline-derived CDR1 and CDR2 are SGHTA and FQGNSA. The CDR3 sequence is CASSLQGGTEAFF. In DNA, the CDR3 is TGTGCCAGCAGCCTTCAGGGGGGCACTGAAGCTTTCTTT.

The rearrangement links TRBV6-1 to TRBJ1-5, with 9 bases matching TRBD1. The germline V gene encodes CDR1 MNHNS and CDR2 SASEGT. This CDR3 region has 15 residues. After removal of 6 bases from V and 1 base from J, the junction contained 4 bases not matched to a gene. The CDR3 DNA reads as TGTGCCAGCAGGGCCGGGACAGGGAGCAATCAGCCCCAGCATTTT. Translation: CASRAGTGSNQPQHF.

This chain joins TRBV5-5 and TRBJ1-6; D is uncertain. The V gene's germline CDR1 is SGHKS and CDR2 YYEKEE (reference sequence). V was pared by 4 bases and J by 2 bases, with 19 bases between. The CDR3 covers 18 residues. The DNA of the CDR3 is TGTGCCAGCAGCCCACGGCGCGCCGAGGGAACCTATAATTCACCCCTCCACTTT. This codes for CASSPRRAEGTYNSPLHF.

The chain employs TRBV5-6 and TRBJ1-2; D is ambiguous. CDR3 size: 16 residues. Per the germline V gene, CDR1 is SGHDT and CDR2 is YYEEEE. The V end lost 5 bases, the J end lost 0 bases, and 17 bases lay between the germline ends. The CDR3 loop reads CASRTTGFQTNYGYTF. In nucleotides, the CDR3 is TGTGCCAGCAGAACAACCGGGTTCCAAACTAACTATGGCTACACCTTC.

This rearrangement joins TRBV6-5 to TRBJ2-5, with D possibly being TRBD1 (6 bases). With 5 bases removed from V and 2 bases from J, the gap between germline ends came to 15 bases. Germline V gene sequence: CDR1 MNHEY, CDR2 SVGAGI. The CDR3 has 15 amino acids. CDR3: CASSRPGHRQETQYF. CDR3 bases: TGTGCCAGCAGTAGGCCGGGACACAGACAAGAGACCCAGTACTTC.

The chain carries TRBV6-5 and TRBJ1-2; TRBD1 matches at 9 bases. The CDR3 spans 14 residues. Germline CDR1 is MNHEY and CDR2 is SVGAGI. The trim removed 5 bases at V and 3 bases at J, leaving 4 bases unmatched. The CDR3 loop is CASSGGQGHYGYTF. In DNA, the CDR3 is TGTGCCAGCAGTGGGGGACAGGGCCACTATGGCTACACCTTC.

The chain employs TRBV6-6 and TRBJ1-5, with D maybe TRBD1 (5 bases). The CDR3 consists of 15 residues. V lost 9 bases to trimming and J lost 5 bases, with 20 bases between them. Germline loops: CDR1 MNHNY, CDR2 SVGAGI (reference sequence). CDR3 in amino acids: CASQRGIGIHQPQHF. The DNA for the CDR3 is TGTGCCAGTCAGAGGGGAATAGGAATTCATCAGCCCCAGCATTTT.

V and J are TRBV7-2 and TRBJ1-5, with TRBD1 as a possible D gene (6 bases). The ends were cut back, 5 bases at V and 7 bases at J, with 12 bases in the middle. Germline CDR1 SGHTA, CDR2 FQGNSA. The CDR3 is made up of 13 amino acids. CDR3 DNA sequence: TGTGCCAGCAGCCAGGGACACTTCCAGCCCCAGCATTTT. It translates to CASSQGHFQPQHF.

The rearrangement joins TRBV5-1 to TRBJ2-3, with D possibly matching TRBD1 (5 bases). The CDR3 is 15 amino acids. The ends were cut back, 4 bases at V and 4 bases at J, with 16 bases in the middle. The germline V gene encodes CDR1 SGHRS and CDR2 YFSETQ. The CDR3 DNA reads as TGCGCCAGCAGCCCCGGTGGTAGCAGGGCAGATACGCAGTATTTT. It yields the protein CASSPGGSRADTQYF.

The CDR3 sequence: CASNRPSYNEQFF. CDR3 DNA: TGTGCCAGCAACCGTCCTTCCTACAATGAGCAGTTCTTC. V usage is TRBV7-9 and J usage is TRBJ2-1; the D is unclear. Germline loops: CDR1 SEHNR, CDR2 FQNEAQ (reference sequence). V was pared by 7 bases and J by 1 base, with 8 bases between. There are 13 residues in the CDR3.

Concerning this clone itself: Other DNA sequences of this sample code for an identical CDR3. The chain is built from TRBV4-3 and TRBJ2-5, with a tentative D call TRBD1 (8 bases). Germline V gene sequence: CDR1 LGHNA, CDR2 YSLEER. V dropped 1 base and J dropped 8 bases, with 20 bases sitting between them. The CDR3 contains 16 residues. In DNA form, the CDR3 reads TGCGCCAGCAGCCAAGTCTGGGGAACAGGGGGGGAAACCCAGTACTTC. This translates into CASSQVWGTGGETQYF.

The chain is built from TRBV20-1 and TRBJ1-4; D is ambiguous. Germline V gene lookup returns CDR1 DFQATT and CDR2 SNEGSKA (reference sequence). The CDR3 is 11 residues long. Trimming pared 6 bases from V and 8 bases from J, leaving 10 bases between. CDR3 coding DNA: TGCAGTGCGCCGGGTGGAGAAAAACTGTTTTTT. Translation gives CSAPGGEKLFF.

In its sample, this clone was seen a few times. This chain connects TRBV2 to TRBJ1-4, with 9 bases fitting TRBD1. Germline trimming cut 6 bases from V and 8 bases from J; bases unmatched to any gene: 10. The germline CDR1 and CDR2 sequences are SNHLY and FYNNEI. The CDR3 sequence is 15 residues long. CDR3 in DNA: TGTGCCAGCAGAGCTATGGGCACAGGGGGCGAAAAACTGTTTTTT. It translates to CASRAMGTGGEKLFF.

Here the CDR3 DNA reads TGTGCCAGCAGTTATGAGGGGGTCCACGAGCAGTACTTC. Translation: CASSYEGVHEQYF. This sequence joins TRBV6-6 and TRBJ2-7, with D tentatively TRBD1 (6 bases). Germline V lookup: CDR1 MNHNY, CDR2 SVGAGI (reference sequence). V was trimmed by 3 bases and J by 5 bases, leaving 11 bases between them. This CDR3 spans 13 amino acids.

V is TRBV14 and J is TRBJ2-5; 9 nucleotides align to TRBD2. The CDR3 loop spans 17 amino acids. Per the germline V gene, CDR1 is SGHDN and CDR2 is FVKESK. J lost 1 base, V lost 6 bases, and 12 bases had no gene match. The CDR3 region is CASRPRSIAGAQETQYF. The CDR3 DNA reads as TGTGCCAGCAGGCCAAGATCGATAGCGGGAGCCCAAGAGACCCAGTACTTC.

About this clone: Other DNA sequences within the sample encode an identical CDR3. This chain connects TRBV6-5 to TRBJ1-1, with D perhaps TRBD1 (5 bases). The CDR3 runs 14 residues. V gave up 3 bases and J gave up 4 bases, with 12 bases separating them. The V gene's germline CDR1 is MNHEY and CDR2 SVGAGI. The CDR3 bases are TGTGCCAGCAGTTATGGTGGGGCCAGCACTGAAGCTTTCTTT. It yields the protein CASSYGGASTEAFF.

Only a few counts were recorded for this clone. Other DNA variants within this sample encode the same CDR3. The chain carries TRBV6-5 and TRBJ1-1, with D perhaps matching TRBD1 (5 bases). V was clipped by 4 bases and J by 1 base, with 10 bases between them. Per germline, CDR1 MNHEY and CDR2 SVGAGI. There are 14 residues in the CDR3. The CDR3 here is CASSLGGTNTEAFF. The CDR3 DNA is TGTGCCAGCAGTTTAGGAGGGACGAACACTGAAGCTTTCTTT.

The J gene is TRBJ1-5, the V gene TRBV28; possibly TRBD1 for D (6 bases). CDR1 MDHEN and CDR2 SYDVKM come from the germline V gene. This CDR3 is 14 amino acids long. V was shortened by 1 base and J by 4 bases, with 8 bases between the two germline ends. The CDR3, as DNA: TGTGCCAGCAGTTTATCAGGGGAAAATCAGCCCCAGCATTTT. This sequence encodes CASSLSGENQPQHF.

Only a few counts were recorded for this clone. This rearrangement joins TRBV25-1 to TRBJ2-2; 7 positions agree with TRBD1. V was pared by 2 bases and J by 3 bases, with 0 bases of the junction left unmatched. Per the germline V gene, CDR1 is MGHDK and CDR2 is SYGVNS. The CDR3 consists of 14 residues. The CDR3 reads CASSEGQDTGELFF. In DNA, the CDR3 is TGTGCCAGCAGTGAAGGACAGGACACCGGGGAGCTGTTTTTT.

The CDR3 loop reads CASSVGGRWSSDTQYF. For the CDR3, the DNA is TGTGCCAGCAGCGTAGGAGGGCGATGGAGTTCAGATACGCAGTATTTT. The gene calls are TRBV9 and TRBJ2-3; D might be TRBD2 (5 bases). V shed 0 bases and J shed 4 bases, with 15 bases lying between them. The CDR3 consists of 16 residues. Per germline, CDR1 SGDLS and CDR2 YYNGEE.

The genes are TRBV9 and TRBJ1-6; D gene ambiguous. Germline-derived CDR1 and CDR2 are SGDLS and YYNGEE. V lost 4 bases, J lost 0 bases, and 8 bases lay in between. This CDR3 contains 15 residues. Here the CDR3 reads CASSPGSSYNSPLHF. CDR3 DNA: TGTGCCAGCAGCCCCGGGAGCTCCTATAATTCACCCCTCCACTTT.

DNA of the CDR3: TGTGCCAGCCGGCGGGGTGGAAGCAATCAGCCCCAGCATTTT. It translates to CASRRGGSNQPQHF. This chain connects TRBV28 to TRBJ1-5; D not certain. Germline values: CDR1 MDHEN, CDR2 SYDVKM. The V end was cut by 8 bases, the J end by 1 base, with 12 bases between. The length of the CDR3 is 14 residues.

This rearrangement joins TRBV19 to TRBJ1-1; 8 bases align to TRBD1. The V gene's germline CDR1 is LNHDA and CDR2 SQIVND (reference sequence). Unmatched junction bases numbered 4, after V lost 4 bases and J lost 0 bases. The CDR3 is 15 amino acids. The CDR3 reads CASSTRTGMNTEAFF. In DNA form, the CDR3 reads TGTGCCAGTAGTACGAGGACAGGGATGAACACTGAAGCTTTCTTT.

The gene calls are TRBV6-6 and TRBJ2-7; D tentatively reads TRBD1 or TRBD2 (5 bases each). Per the germline V gene, CDR1 is MNHNY and CDR2 is SVGAGI (reference sequence). The V end was cut by 6 bases, the J end by 0 bases, with 15 bases between. The CDR3 spans 15 residues. CDR3 amino acids: CASRRGSQSSYEQYV. CDR3 DNA sequence: TGTGCCAGCAGACGGGGCTCTCAAAGCTCCTACGAGCAGTACGTC.

The chain combines TRBV28 with TRBJ1-1; 8 nucleotides line up with TRBD1. Unmatched junction bases numbered 9, after V lost 11 bases and J lost 1 base. CDR1 and CDR2 (germline): MDHEN, SYDVKM. CDR3 length: 14 residues. CDR3 in amino acids: CAAQGAKGNTEAFF. The CDR3 nucleotides read TGTGCCGCCCAGGGGGCGAAGGGGAACACTGAAGCTTTCTTT.

This clone has more than one count but fewer than ten. CDR3 in amino acids: CASREYDTQYF. The CDR3 bases are TGCGCCAGCAGGGAGTATGATACGCAGTATTTT. The chain recombines TRBV5-1 with TRBJ2-3, with D unclear. Deletions cut 5 bases from V and 6 bases from J, with 7 bases between. The germline V gene has CDR1 SGHRS and CDR2 YFSETQ. The CDR3 covers 11 residues.

V usage is TRBV19 and J usage is TRBJ1-1, with D unclear. The CDR3 loop spans 17 amino acids. Germline assignment: CDR1 LNHDA and CDR2 SQIVND (reference sequence). V was shortened by 7 bases and J by 0 bases, with 21 bases between the two germline ends. The CDR3 is CASTPMETSLMNTEAFF. CDR3 coding DNA: TGTGCCAGTACACCGATGGAGACAAGCCTTATGAACACTGAAGCTTTCTTT. Together with reference TRBV19 and TRBJ1-1, the CDR3 gives the full variable domain: DGGITQSPKYLFRKEGQNVTLSCEQNLNHDAMYWYRQDPGQGLRLIYYSQIVNDFQKGDIAEGYSVSREKKESFPLTVTSAQKNPTAFYLCASTPMETSLMNTEAFFGQGTRLTVV.

This chain links TRBV13 with TRBJ2-7; 7 nucleotides line up with TRBD1. CDR1 PRHDT and CDR2 FYEKMQ come from the germline V gene (reference sequence). This CDR3 region has 13 residues. The J segment lost 5 bases and the V segment lost 5 bases, leaving 6 bases of the junction unmatched. DNA for the CDR3: TGTGCCAGCAGCCCCGGAACAGGGGACGAGCAGTACTTC. Encoded protein: CASSPGTGDEQYF.